The 26 T cell receptor beta chains below were found in one sample sequenced in a study of PD-L1 blockade in urothelial cancer. Sample time point: peripheral blood 6 weeks after treatment start. Assay: immunoSEQ multiplex PCR; the TCRdb copy retains only in-frame clones and omits some. This sample has around 110,000 clones, with approximately 90% found just once. The starting material was PBMCs, obtained around atezolizumab (anti-PD-L1) treatment. The source is a man in his 60s with urothelial cancer.

The V call is TRBV13, the J call TRBJ2-1, with 7 bases lining up with TRBD1. With V trimmed by 0 bases and J by 6 bases, 5 bases remained unmatched. This CDR3 has 15 residues. Germline lookup yields CDR1 PRHDT and CDR2 FYEKMQ (reference sequence). The CDR3 DNA is TGTGCCAGCAGCTTAGGCCCCGGGACAGCCAATGAGCAGTTCTTC. Translating it yields CASSLGPGTANEQFF.

The rearrangement uses TRBV29-1 and TRBJ2-7; D perhaps matches TRBD1 (5 bases). The CDR3 runs 13 residues. V lost 2 bases to trimming and J lost 5 bases, with 13 bases between them. Per the germline V gene, CDR1 is SQVTM and CDR2 is ANQGSEA. CDR3 sequence: CSVERSGSDEQYF. Here the CDR3 DNA reads TGCAGCGTTGAAAGGTCAGGGTCCGACGAGCAGTACTTC.

The chain uses TRBV6-6 and TRBJ2-7; D is perhaps TRBD2 (5 bases). V was cut by 7 bases and J by 0 bases, with 16 bases left in between. CDR3 length: 15 amino acids. Germline assignment: CDR1 MNHNY and CDR2 SVGAGI (reference sequence). Here the CDR3 reads CASNRKREPSYEQYF. CDR3 coding DNA: TGTGCCAGCAATCGTAAGAGGGAGCCCTCCTACGAGCAGTACTTC.

The V call is TRBV6-1, the J call TRBJ1-5, with a weak D call TRBD1 (5 bases). The CDR3 contains 17 residues. CDR1 is MNHNS and CDR2 is SASEGT in the germline V gene. Between the trimmed V and J ends, which lost 2 bases and 3 bases, there was a span of 17 bases. The CDR3 loop is CASSENAGLRHNQPQHF. CDR3 nucleotide sequence: TGTGCCAGCAGTGAAAACGCGGGACTAAGGCACAATCAGCCCCAGCATTTT.

The chain has TRBV27 and TRBJ2-5; D not certain. This CDR3 has 15 amino acids. Trimming took 2 bases from V and 5 from J, leaving 15 bases between them. Per the germline V gene, CDR1 is MNHEY and CDR2 is SMNVEV (reference sequence). This chain's CDR3 is CASSLEFRVRETQYF. The CDR3 DNA reads as TGTGCCAGCAGTTTAGAGTTCCGGGTTAGGGAGACCCAGTACTTC.

The genes are TRBV10-1 and TRBJ2-2; D call uncertain. V lost 4 bases and J 4 bases, leaving 7 bases between the germline ends. This CDR3 comprises 13 residues. CDR1 WNHNN and CDR2 SYGVQD come from the germline V gene (reference sequence). The CDR3 here is CASSVTVTGELFF. The CDR3 bases are TGCGCCAGCAGTGTAACAGTCACCGGGGAGCTGTTTTTT.

The count of this clone is one. The chain couples TRBV6-5 to TRBJ2-5; D unclear. The CDR3 sequence is 14 residues long. CDR1 MNHEY and CDR2 SVGAGI come from the germline V gene. Trimming removed 2 bases at V and 2 bases at J, with 9 bases between. CDR3 residues: CASSYGQLQETQYF. The CDR3 bases are TGTGCCAGCAGTTACGGGCAGTTACAAGAGACCCAGTACTTC.

The chain recombines TRBV5-1 with TRBJ2-5; D perhaps matches TRBD2 (6 bases). Germline-derived CDR1 and CDR2 are SGHRS and YFSETQ. Trimming took off 1 base at V and 4 bases at J, with 14 bases between the two ends. The CDR3 consists of 15 residues. In DNA, the CDR3 is TGCGCCAGCAGCTTGTTTGGCCGGGGGTCAGAGACCCAGTACTTC. This translates into CASSLFGRGSETQYF.

The chain couples TRBV7-2 to TRBJ1-5, with TRBD1 identical over 7 bases. The length of the CDR3 is 16 residues. J gave up 3 bases and V 2 bases, and 7 bases lay outside the gene matches. Germline V gene lookup returns CDR1 SGHTA and CDR2 FQGNSA. The CDR3 is CASSLSSGGNNQPQHF. CDR3 nucleotide sequence: TGTGCCAGCAGCTTATCTTCAGGGGGTAACAATCAGCCCCAGCATTTT.

The chain combines TRBV5-1 with TRBJ1-1; TRBD1 agrees at 7 bases. The CDR3 extends over 14 amino acids. Germline V gives CDR1 SGHRS, CDR2 YFSETQ. V lost 4 bases and J lost 1; bases outside the gene matches: 4. CDR3: CASSAGTANTEAFF. CDR3 sequence (DNA): TGCGCCAGCAGCGCCGGGACAGCGAACACTGAAGCTTTCTTT.

This rearrangement joins TRBV5-1 to TRBJ2-1, with a weak D call TRBD2 (5 bases). The CDR3 loop spans 15 amino acids. The V end lost 1 base, the J end lost 1 base, and 9 bases lay between the germline ends. Germline V lookup: CDR1 SGHRS, CDR2 YFSETQ. As DNA, the CDR3 is TGCGCCAGCAGCTTGCACGGGGATTCCTACAATGAGCAGTTCTTC. This gives the protein CASSLHGDSYNEQFF.

The chain employs TRBV29-1 and TRBJ2-1; 8 bases map to TRBD2. Germline V lookup: CDR1 SQVTM, CDR2 ANQGSEA. The CDR3 length is 12 residues. V lost 4 bases to trimming and J lost 9 bases; unmatched junction nucleotides: 5. CDR3 in amino acids: CSVASGSSEQFF. CDR3 DNA: TGCAGCGTTGCTAGCGGGTCCAGTGAGCAGTTCTTC.

The chain recombines TRBV2 with TRBJ1-2; D ambiguous. Deletions cut 3 bases from V and 8 bases from J, with 16 bases between. This CDR3 is built from 14 residues. The V gene's germline CDR1 is SNHLY and CDR2 FYNNEI. In nucleotides, the CDR3 is TGTGCCAGCAGTGAGGAGGGATTGAGGTCCGGCTACACCTTC. Its protein product is CASSEEGLRSGYTF.

This chain connects TRBV7-3 to TRBJ2-1, with 8 bases aligning to TRBD2. V shed 5 bases, J shed 6 bases, and the junction held 3 bases outside the gene matches. This CDR3 contains 13 residues. From germline, CDR1 is SGHTA and CDR2 FQGTGA. The CDR3 DNA follows: TGTGCCAGCAGCCCCGGGGGGGGCAATGAGCAGTTCTTC. This translates into CASSPGGGNEQFF.

This chain joins TRBV30 and TRBJ1-1, with a tentative D call TRBD1 (6 bases). Germline loops: CDR1 GTSNPN, CDR2 SVGIG (reference sequence). This CDR3 comprises 15 residues. Trimming took 5 bases from V and 4 from J, leaving 20 bases between them. The CDR3 loop reads CAWDRQAGQGTEAFF. The CDR3 DNA reads as TGTGCCTGGGACAGACAGGCAGGGCAGGGCACTGAAGCTTTCTTT. Combining the CDR3 with reference TRBV30 and TRBJ1-1 gives the whole variable domain SQTIHQWPATLVQPVGSPLSLECTVEGTSNPNLYWYRQAAGRGLQLLFYSVGIGQISSEVPQNLSASRPQDRQFILSSKKLLLSDSGFYLCAWDRQAGQGTEAFFGQGTRLTVV.

This chain uses TRBV4-3 with TRBJ2-7; no reliable D call. Trimming removed 0 bases from V and 7 bases from J, with 16 bases in between. Germline loops: CDR1 LGHNA, CDR2 YSLEER. The CDR3 is made up of 15 amino acids. Here the CDR3 DNA reads TGCGCCAGCAGCCAAGATCCAGCGCCGGATGGGGAGCAGTACTTC. Encoded protein: CASSQDPAPDGEQYF.

This clone was detected once. The chain recombines TRBV5-4 with TRBJ2-2; D is perhaps TRBD1 (5 bases). Germline CDR1 SGHNT, CDR2 YYREEE (reference sequence). There are 16 residues in the CDR3. Trimming pared 0 bases from V and 6 bases from J, leaving 15 bases between. This CDR3 is CASSLDQGLLSGELFF. The CDR3 DNA reads TGTGCCAGCAGCTTGGATCAGGGTCTGTTATCCGGGGAGCTGTTTTTT.

The CDR3 DNA sequence: TGTGCCATCGGGGGACAGGGGATTGGAAGCAATCAGCCCCAGCATTTT. It translates to CAIGGQGIGSNQPQHF. This sequence joins TRBV10-3 and TRBJ1-5, with TRBD1 matching over 10 bases. This CDR3 has 16 amino acids. The V gene end was trimmed by 8 bases and the J gene end by 1 base; junction bases not matched to a gene: 8. CDR1 is ENHRY and CDR2 is SYGVKD in the germline V gene.

This chain links TRBV5-1 with TRBJ1-4; a weak D match, TRBD1 (5 bases). This CDR3 spans 14 amino acids. Germline loops: CDR1 SGHRS, CDR2 YFSETQ. V was shortened by 0 bases and J by 7 bases, with 10 bases between the two germline ends. This CDR3 reads CASSLAREGEKLFF. CDR3 sequence (DNA): TGCGCCAGCAGCTTGGCCAGGGAAGGTGAAAAACTGTTTTTT.

V usage is TRBV10-2 and J usage is TRBJ1-6, with D possibly TRBD1 on 5 matching bases. The germline V gene encodes CDR1 WSHSY and CDR2 SAAADI. Between the trimmed V and J ends, which lost 7 bases and 6 bases, there was a span of 13 bases. This CDR3 has 14 residues. The CDR3 coding sequence is TGCGCCAGCACGCGAGGGGAGGGTAATTCACCCCTCCACTTT. It is translated as CASTRGEGNSPLHF.

This rearrangement joins TRBV27 to TRBJ2-5; tentatively, D is TRBD1 (6 bases). The CDR3 length is 14 residues. V dropped 2 bases and J dropped 5 bases, with 12 bases sitting between them. The germline V gene encodes CDR1 MNHEY and CDR2 SMNVEV (reference sequence). In nucleotides, the CDR3 is TGTGCCAGCAGTTTACTTGGGGGCGCGGAGACCCAGTACTTC. It codes for CASSLLGGAETQYF.

The chain is built from TRBV6-1 and TRBJ2-7; 7 bases fit TRBD1. V trimming: 4 bases; J trimming: 3 bases; junction bases outside the gene matches: 6. This CDR3 contains 14 residues. CDR1 and CDR2 (germline): MNHNS, SASEGT. The DNA for the CDR3 is TGTGCCAGCAGTGTGGACAGGACGTACTACGAGCAGTACTTC. Encoded protein: CASSVDRTYYEQYF.

Here the CDR3 reads CASSYSLPQEGYTQYF. The CDR3 DNA reads as TGTGCCAGCAGTTACTCCCTTCCCCAGGAAGGATATACGCAGTATTTT. The J gene is TRBJ2-3, the V gene TRBV6-5; D gene uncertain. The germline gives CDR1 MNHEY, CDR2 SVGAGI. The CDR3 sequence is 16 residues long. The V end lost 0 bases, the J end lost 7 bases, and 17 bases lay between the germline ends.

The genes are TRBV2 and TRBJ1-2, with 7 nucleotides matching TRBD1. Trimming at V came to 6 bases and at J to 7 bases, leaving 17 bases not matched to a gene. Germline values: CDR1 SNHLY, CDR2 FYNNEI. The CDR3 runs 16 residues. The CDR3 sequence is CASSDFGSQGDSGYTF. CDR3 sequence (DNA): TGTGCCAGCAGCGACTTCGGTAGTCAGGGGGATAGTGGCTACACCTTC.

There are a few counts of this clone. The V gene is TRBV5-5, the J gene TRBJ2-7, with TRBD1 matching 9 bases. Germline V lookup: CDR1 SGHKS, CDR2 YYEKEE (reference sequence). V gave up 4 bases and J gave up 1 base; unmatched junction bases: 6. The CDR3 is made up of 15 amino acids. This chain's CDR3 is CASSGQGPSSYEQYF. The CDR3 region has the DNA TGTGCCAGCAGCGGACAGGGGCCATCTTCCTACGAGCAGTACTTC.

The rearrangement joins TRBV7-2 to TRBJ2-5; the D is unclear. The CDR3 sequence is 15 residues long. CDR1 and CDR2 (germline): SGHTA, FQGNSA. Trimming took off 1 base at V and 12 bases at J, with 21 bases between the two ends. The CDR3 DNA follows: TGTGCCAGCAGCTTAGGAGCATCCACCCACGAAGCCGAGTACTTC. This codes for CASSLGASTHEAEYF.